This T cell receptor (beta chain) was observed in a study of T cells expressing NK-cell markers. Study overall: According to the study, TCR beta repertoires originated from sorted CD3+CD56+NKG2C+, CD3+CD56+NKG2C- and CD3+CD56-NKG2C+ T cells. Most of the eight sequenced donors tested HCMV-seropositive; one tested seronegative.

The CDR3 is made up of 13 amino acids. Beta-chain TCR cDNA was generated via 5'RACE template switching with UMIs. TCRdb reprocessed the 5' RACE reads, keeping one entry per CDR3 protein, no DNA. Its table lists some 190,000 distinct CDR3 sequences. Sequenced material: blood T cells: a sorted CD56 or NKG2C T cell subset, CD4+ or CD8+ T cells, or bulk PBMC T cells (not recorded which). This TCR was recovered from a man aged 18-69 years in good health. The J gene is TRBJ2-7, the V gene TRBV21-1; TCRdb calls TRBD2, which cannot be checked without DNA. TRBV21-1 is a pseudogene locus. Here the CDR3 reads CASSNVGLCEQYF.